This T cell receptor (beta chain) was identified in a study of T cells in Graves' hyperthyroidism and ophthalmopathy. The ends were cut back, 6 bases at V and 4 bases at J, with 12 bases in the middle. Germline V gene data show CDR1 as SGHTA and CDR2 as FQGNSA. The CDR3 is 13 amino acids. The CDR3 regions of TCR beta were amplified from RNA transcripts. First-round RT-PCR targeting the TCR CDR3 was performed with the HTBI primer set. One entry per CDR3 protein, called by TCRdb with MiXCR from the multiplex PCR reads. The repertoire has around 300,000 distinct CDR3 sequences, roughly 13% of them found once; the top ten carry 34%. This clonotype was counted at least ten times.

The chain carries TRBV7-2 and TRBJ1-1; D may be TRBD1 (6 bases). The origin of this receptor is a woman between 40 and 55 years old with Graves' ophthalmopathy. The specimen was blood. The CDR3 region has the DNA TGTGCCAGCAGAACACAGGGAGCCACTGAAGCTTTCTTT. This gives the protein CASRTQGATEAFF.